This T cell receptor (beta chain) was recorded in a study of shared T cell receptors in the human thymus. The V gene's germline CDR1 is SGHNT and CDR2 YYREEE (reference sequence). V lost 1 base to trimming and J lost 9 bases; unmatched junction nucleotides: 12. The CDR3 spans 15 residues. Measured with immunoSEQ multiplex PCR; TCRdb has only the in-frame clones, and not every one. In the table there are about 730,000 clones, 80% to 90% of which are singletons. This same sample was also part of a study on human thymus T cells.

Sequences were obtained from thymocytes. This clonotype was obtained from a girl less than two years old with a congenital heart defect. The rearrangement links TRBV5-4 to TRBJ2-5, with 7 bases fitting TRBD2. CDR3 in amino acids: CASSLLAEGQKAQYF. The CDR3 bases are TGTGCCAGCAGCTTGCTAGCGGAGGGCCAGAAGGCCCAGTACTTC.